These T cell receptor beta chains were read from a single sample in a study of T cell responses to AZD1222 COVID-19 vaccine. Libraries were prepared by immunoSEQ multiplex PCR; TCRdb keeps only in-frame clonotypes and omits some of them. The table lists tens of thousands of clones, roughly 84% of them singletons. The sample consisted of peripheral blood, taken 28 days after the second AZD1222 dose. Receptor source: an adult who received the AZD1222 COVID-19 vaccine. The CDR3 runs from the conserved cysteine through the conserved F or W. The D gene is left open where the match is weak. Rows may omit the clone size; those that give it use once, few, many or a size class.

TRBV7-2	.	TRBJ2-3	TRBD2	CARAGSSTDTQYF	TGTGCCAGAGCGGGATCTAGCACAGATACGCAGTATTTT
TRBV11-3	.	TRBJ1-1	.	CASSSFVNTEAFF	TGTGCCAGCAGCTCCTTCGTGAACACTGAAGCTTTCTTT
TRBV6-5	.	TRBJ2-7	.	CASSYQGLYEQYF	TGTGCCAGCAGTTACCAGGGACTCTACGAGCAGTACTTC
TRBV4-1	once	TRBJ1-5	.	CASSQDKWQPQHF	TGCGCCAGCAGCCAAGATAAGTGGCAGCCCCAGCATTTT
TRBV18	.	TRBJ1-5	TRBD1	CASSPLSPGTGYNQPQHF	TGTGCCAGCTCACCTTTGAGCCCCGGGACAGGGTACAATCAGCCCCAGCATTTT
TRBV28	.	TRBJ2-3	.	CASSSRGRGSTDTQYF	TGTGCCAGCAGCTCCCGGGGGCGGGGGAGCACAGATACGCAGTATTTT
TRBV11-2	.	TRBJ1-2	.	CASSLGPSRNYGYTF	TGTGCCAGCAGCTTAGGACCGTCAAGGAACTATGGCTACACCTTC
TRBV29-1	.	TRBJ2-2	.	CSVEERGNTGELFF	TGCAGCGTTGAAGAAAGGGGGAACACCGGGGAGCTGTTTTTT
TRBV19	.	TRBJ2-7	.	CASRSDTPAYEQYF	TGTGCCAGTAGATCGGACACTCCCGCCTACGAGCAGTACTTC
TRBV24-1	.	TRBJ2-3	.	CATSGYGIDTQYF	TGTGCCACCAGTGGCTACGGCATAGATACGCAGTATTTT
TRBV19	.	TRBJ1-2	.	CASTMNVQDYGYTF	TGTGCCAGTACCATGAACGTTCAGGACTATGGCTACACCTTC
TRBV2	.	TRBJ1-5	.	CASLGQGQSNQPQHF	TGTGCCAGCCTGGGTCAGGGGCAGAGCAATCAGCCCCAGCATTTT
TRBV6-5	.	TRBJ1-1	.	CASRPPGGLNTEAFF	TGTGCCAGCAGGCCCCCGGGGGGACTGAACACTGAAGCTTTCTTT
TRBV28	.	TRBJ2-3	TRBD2	CASSPGLAGAHTQYF	TGTGCCAGCAGCCCGGGACTAGCGGGAGCTCATACGCAGTATTTT
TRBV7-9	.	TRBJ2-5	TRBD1	CASSLGVGQPYQETQYF	TGTGCCAGCAGCTTAGGGGTGGGACAGCCGTACCAAGAGACCCAGTACTTC
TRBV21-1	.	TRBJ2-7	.	CASSRTPTGNYEQYF	TGTGCCAGCAGCAGAACCCCGACAGGGAACTACGAGCAGTACTTC
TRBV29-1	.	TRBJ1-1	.	CSVEVTGGAEAFF	TGCAGCGTTGAAGTGACAGGAGGCGCTGAAGCTTTCTTT
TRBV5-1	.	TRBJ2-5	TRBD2	CASSPERGGRETQYF	TGCGCCAGCAGCCCGGAGCGGGGGGGCCGGGAGACCCAGTACTTC
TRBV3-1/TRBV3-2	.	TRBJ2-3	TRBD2	CASSPRFSGRGTDTQYF	TGTGCCAGCAGCCCCCGGTTTAGCGGGAGAGGCACAGATACGCAGTATTTT
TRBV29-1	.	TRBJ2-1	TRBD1	CSVEPDRGSEQFF	TGCAGCGTTGAACCGGACAGGGGATCAGAGCAGTTCTTC
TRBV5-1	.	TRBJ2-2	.	CASSFGLRGTGELFF	TGCGCCAGCAGCTTTGGCCTCCGAGGTACCGGGGAGCTGTTTTTT
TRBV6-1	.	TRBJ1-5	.	CASSEALDSPSNQPQHF	TGTGCCAGCAGTGAAGCGCTAGACAGTCCTAGCAATCAGCCCCAGCATTTT
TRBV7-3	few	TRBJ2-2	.	CASSSGLGELFF	TGTGCCAGCAGCTCGGGACTGGGGGAGCTGTTTTTT
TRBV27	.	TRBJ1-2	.	CASSSTGFSPGYGYTF	TGTGCCAGCAGTTCAACAGGGTTCTCTCCTGGCTATGGCTACACCTTC
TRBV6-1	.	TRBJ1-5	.	CASSERYRDQPQHF	TGTGCCAGCAGTGAACGGTACAGGGATCAGCCCCAGCATTTT
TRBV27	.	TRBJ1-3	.	CASSLTVSGNTIYF	TGTGCCAGCAGTTTGACGGTATCTGGAAACACCATATATTTT
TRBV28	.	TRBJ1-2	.	CASSRRGLPNYGYTF	TGTGCCAGCAGCCGTCGGGGGCTACCTAACTATGGCTACACCTTC
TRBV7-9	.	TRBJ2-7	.	CASSPPTSAYEQYF	TGTGCCAGCAGCCCCCCGACTAGTGCCTACGAGCAGTACTTC
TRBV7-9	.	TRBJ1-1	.	CASSLAGGGTEAFF	TGTGCCAGCAGCTTAGCGGGAGGGGGCACTGAAGCTTTCTTT
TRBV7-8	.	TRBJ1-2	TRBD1	CASRPGQGGWPYGYTF	TGTGCCAGCAGACCCGGACAGGGTGGCTGGCCTTATGGCTACACCTTC
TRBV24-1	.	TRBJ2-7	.	CATSDPADSREQYF	TGTGCCACCAGTGATCCAGCTGACAGCCGCGAGCAGTACTTC
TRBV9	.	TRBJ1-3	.	CASSVVAEFSGNTIYF	TGTGCCAGCAGCGTAGTGGCGGAGTTCTCTGGAAACACCATATATTTT
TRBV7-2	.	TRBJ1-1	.	CASRLEAGMRTEAFF	TGTGCCAGCAGATTAGAGGCAGGGATGCGCACTGAAGCTTTCTTT
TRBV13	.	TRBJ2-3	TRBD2	CASSAGAGRSYF	TGTGCCAGCAGCGCGGGAGCGGGGCGGTCGTATTTT
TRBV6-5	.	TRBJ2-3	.	CASSYVSTDTQYF	TGTGCCAGCAGTTACGTCAGCACAGATACGCAGTATTTT
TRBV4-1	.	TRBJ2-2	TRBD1	CASSQGQGPRIGELFF	TGCGCCAGCAGCCAAGGACAGGGTCCGCGTATCGGGGAGCTGTTTTTT
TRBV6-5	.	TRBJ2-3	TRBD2	CASGRATDTQYF	TGTGCCAGCGGGAGGGCCACAGATACGCAGTATTTT
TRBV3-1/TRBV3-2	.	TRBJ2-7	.	CASSTQGYEQYF	TGTGCCAGCAGCACACAGGGATACGAGCAGTACTTC
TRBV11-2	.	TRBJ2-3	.	CASSLARGDADTQYF	TGTGCCAGCAGCTTAGCGAGAGGGGATGCAGATACGCAGTATTTT
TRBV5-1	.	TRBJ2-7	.	CASGTPSSYEQYF	TGCGCCAGCGGAACGCCCAGCTCCTACGAGCAGTACTTC
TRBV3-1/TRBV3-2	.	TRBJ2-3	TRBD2	CASSPVAGGPTDTQYF	TGTGCCAGCAGCCCGGTAGCGGGGGGGCCCACAGATACGCAGTATTTT
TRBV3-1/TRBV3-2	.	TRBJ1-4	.	CASSPAQGNTNEKLFF	TGTGCCAGCAGCCCGGCCCAGGGGAACACTAATGAAAAACTGTTTTTT
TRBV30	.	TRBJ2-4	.	CAWDPGERAKNIQYF	TGTGCCTGGGACCCCGGGGAGCGGGCCAAAAACATTCAGTACTTC
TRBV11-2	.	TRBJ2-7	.	CASSTPRGSGYEQYF	TGTGCCAGCAGTACCCCCCGGGGCTCTGGCTACGAGCAGTACTTC
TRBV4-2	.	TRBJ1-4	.	CASSQEVGTSDEKLFF	TGTGCCAGCAGCCAAGAGGTCGGGACATCTGATGAAAAACTGTTTTTT
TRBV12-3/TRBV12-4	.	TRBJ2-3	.	CASSTDSAQYF	TGTGCCAGCTCCACGGACAGCGCGCAGTATTTT
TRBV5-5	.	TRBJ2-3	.	CASSFGVGGTDTQYF	TGTGCCAGCAGCTTCGGGGTCGGGGGCACAGATACGCAGTATTTT
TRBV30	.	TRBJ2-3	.	CAWSVGAQGTQYF	TGTGCCTGGAGTGTGGGGGCACAGGGTACGCAGTATTTT
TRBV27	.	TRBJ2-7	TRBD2	CASSILAGVYEQYF	TGTGCCAGCAGTATACTAGCGGGGGTTTACGAGCAGTACTTC
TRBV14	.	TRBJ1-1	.	CASSPRTGEAFF	TGTGCCAGCAGCCCACGGACGGGTGAAGCTTTCTTT
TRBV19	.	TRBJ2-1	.	CASSIRVTYNEQFF	TGTGCCAGTAGTATCAGGGTTACCTACAATGAGCAGTTCTTC
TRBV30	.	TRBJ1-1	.	CAWSVRFSTEAFF	TGTGCCTGGAGTGTACGTTTTTCGACTGAAGCTTTCTTT
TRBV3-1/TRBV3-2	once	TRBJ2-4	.	CASSQITGDIQYF	TGTGCCAGCAGCCAGATCACGGGGGACATTCAGTACTTC